The 14 T cell receptor beta chains reported below all come from one sample, sequenced in a study of control samples from healthy donors and cancer patients. Profiled with immunoSEQ multiplex PCR; TCRdb holds only in-frame clones, not every one. The sample carries under 55,000 clones, roughly 80% recorded once. The material sequenced was blood. These receptors all come from a man aged 65-85 years in good health.

The chain carries TRBV29-1 and TRBJ2-1; tentatively, D is TRBD1 (6 bases). This CDR3 region has 12 residues. Germline CDR1 reads SQVTM; CDR2 reads ANQGSEA. Deletions cut 6 bases from V and 4 bases from J, with 10 bases between. DNA of the CDR3: TGCAGCGTAGCCACAGGGTACAATGAGCAGTTCTTC. This gives the protein CSVATGYNEQFF.

V is TRBV7-6 and J is TRBJ1-1, with TRBD1 as a possible D gene (5 bases). The germline CDR1 and CDR2 sequences are SGHVS and FNYEAQ. V dropped 5 bases and J dropped 6 bases, with 16 bases sitting between them. This CDR3 contains 14 residues. Here the CDR3 reads CASSPFTLGAEAFF. The CDR3 bases are TGTGCCAGCAGCCCCTTTACCTTAGGGGCTGAAGCTTTCTTT.

This clone was found once. V is TRBV7-9 and J is TRBJ2-7, with TRBD1 identical over 7 bases. The CDR3 totals 15 residues. Germline CDR1 is SEHNR and CDR2 is FQNEAQ (reference sequence). Unmatched junction bases numbered 7, after V lost 5 bases and J lost 0 bases. CDR3 sequence: CASSNFRDSSYEQYF. The CDR3 coding sequence is TGTGCCAGCAGCAACTTCCGGGACAGCTCCTACGAGCAGTACTTC.

This clone came up a few times. This chain joins TRBV7-2 and TRBJ1-3; unclear D gene. This CDR3 spans 14 amino acids. V lost 5 bases and J lost 1, with 9 bases in between. Germline lookup yields CDR1 SGHTA and CDR2 FQGNSA. The CDR3 DNA sequence: TGTGCCAGCAGCCTGGGCTCTTCTGGAAACACCATATATTTT. This encodes CASSLGSSGNTIYF. The complete variable domain, with remaining parts taken from reference TRBV7-2 and TRBJ1-3, reads GAGVSQSPSNKVTEKGKDVELRCDPISGHTALYWYRQSLGQGLEFLIYFQGNSAPDKSGLPSDRFSAERTGGSVSTLTIQRTQQEDSAVYLCASSLGSSGNTIYFGEGSWLTVV.

The chain links TRBV3-1 (or the pseudogene TRBV3-2) to TRBJ2-7; D gene ambiguous. Germline loops: CDR1 LGHDT, CDR2 YNNKEL (reference sequence). The V end was cut by 0 bases, the J end by 3 bases, with 9 bases between. The CDR3 is made up of 14 amino acids. CDR3 in DNA: TGTGCCAGCAGCCAAGAGGGAAATGACTACGAGCAGTACTTC. It specifies CASSQEGNDYEQYF.

The chain employs TRBV27 and TRBJ1-4; TRBD1 might be the D (6 bases). CDR3 size: 16 residues. Per the germline V gene, CDR1 is MNHEY and CDR2 is SMNVEV (reference sequence). V lost 5 bases to trimming and J lost 15 bases, with 28 bases between them. The CDR3 DNA follows: TGTGCCAGCAGTGTCCTACCGGGAAACAGGGTATTTTTCATGTTTTTT. Amino acid sequence: CASSVLPGNRVFFMFF.

This clone has a handful of counts. The V gene is TRBV6-6, the J gene TRBJ1-2; TRBD1 matches 7 bases. Germline lookup yields CDR1 MNHNY and CDR2 SVGAGI (reference sequence). The CDR3 spans 14 residues. V lost 2 bases and J lost 5; bases outside the gene matches: 5. The CDR3 protein is CASSYGGQSYGYTF. The CDR3 nucleotides are TGTGCCAGCAGTTACGGGGGACAGTCATATGGCTACACCTTC.

The chain joins TRBV28 to TRBJ1-2; D unclear. CDR1 is MDHEN, CDR2 SYDVKM, per germline. The V gene lost 3 bases and the J gene lost 3 bases, with 14 bases spanning the gap. This CDR3 contains 15 residues. CDR3: CASSLRTLRYYGYTF. For the CDR3, the DNA is TGTGCCAGCAGTTTGAGGACCCTCCGGTACTATGGCTACACCTTC.

This clone has a single count. The chain uses TRBV3-1 (or the pseudogene TRBV3-2) and TRBJ2-3, with D possibly matching TRBD1 (6 bases). V lost 4 bases, J lost 6 bases, and 11 bases lay in between. The CDR3 runs to 13 residues. The germline V gene encodes CDR1 LGHDT and CDR2 YNNKEL (reference sequence). CDR3 residues: CASSPRGSDTQYF. For the CDR3, the DNA is TGTGCCAGCAGCCCCAGGGGAAGCGATACGCAGTATTTT.

This clone has a handful of counts. The CDR3 DNA sequence: TGTGCCAGCTTATACGGGGATGGGACTGAAGCTTTCTTT. Amino acid sequence: CASLYGDGTEAFF. This rearrangement joins TRBV2 to TRBJ1-1; no clear D gene. Germline V gene data show CDR1 as SNHLY and CDR2 as FYNNEI. The CDR3 is 13 residues long. V shed 8 bases and J shed 5 bases, with 15 bases lying between them.

A single count supports this clone. V and J are TRBV5-4 and TRBJ2-2; no clear D gene. Trimming pared 2 bases from V and 4 bases from J, leaving 15 bases between. Germline V lookup: CDR1 SGHNT, CDR2 YYREEE (reference sequence). CDR3 length: 16 amino acids. CDR3 protein: CASSFWSARGTGELFF. CDR3 DNA sequence: TGTGCCAGCAGCTTCTGGAGCGCCCGCGGCACCGGGGAGCTGTTTTTT. Complete variable domain (other parts from reference TRBV5-4 and TRBJ2-2): ETGVTQSPTHLIKTRGQQVTLRCSSQSGHNTVSWYQQALGQGPQFIFQYYREEENGRGNFPPRFSGLQFPNYSSELNVNALELDDSALYLCASSFWSARGTGELFFGEGSRLTVL.

The rearrangement uses TRBV2 and TRBJ2-3, with no clear D. The V gene lost 6 bases and the J gene lost 0 bases, with 4 bases spanning the gap. The CDR3 runs 12 residues. Looked up from germline, CDR1 is SNHLY and CDR2 is FYNNEI. This chain's CDR3 is CASRASTDTQYF. CDR3 nucleotide sequence: TGTGCCAGCAGGGCGAGCACAGATACGCAGTATTTT.

This chain uses TRBV7-9 with TRBJ2-7, with D possibly called TRBD1 or TRBD2 (7 bases each). The CDR3 spans 17 residues. Between the trimmed V and J ends, which lost 3 bases and 5 bases, there was a span of 23 bases. Germline V CDR1 and CDR2: SEHNR, FQNEAQ (reference sequence). The CDR3 is CASSLRLGGGQSNEQYF. CDR3 DNA sequence: TGTGCCAGCAGCTTGCGGCTGGGAGGGGGCCAAAGTAACGAGCAGTACTTC.

The chain uses TRBV25-1 and TRBJ1-1; D gene ambiguous. The CDR3 has 12 residues. Germline CDR1 is MGHDK and CDR2 is SYGVNS. With 0 bases removed from V and 11 bases from J, the gap between germline ends came to 10 bases. The CDR3 region is CASSEYFSGAFF. CDR3 sequence (DNA): TGTGCCAGCAGTGAATATTTCTCTGGGGCTTTCTTT.